The 28 T cell receptor beta chains in this list originate from one sample, sequenced in a study of regulatory T cells in long-lasting Graves disease. Sequencing libraries for TCR beta were prepared with iRepertoire HTBI primers and Arm-PCR of CDR3 regions. From the multiplex PCR reads, TCRdb called clonotypes with MiXCR, one entry per CDR3 protein. The table shows around 400,000 distinct CDR3 sequences, with over 9.5% occurring only once. As for time point: newly diagnosed GD, antithyroid drugs for less than 3 months. There was RNA extracted from PBMCs, and the TCR library was made from it. These data also featured in a second study, about T cells in Graves' hyperthyroidism and ophthalmopathy.

The sample here was peripheral blood mononuclear cells (PBMCs), taken at new diagnosis, from a patient treated with antithyroid drugs. The receptors stem from a woman between 18 and 29 years old with Graves disease.

The chain is built from TRBV28 and TRBJ2-7; the D is unclear. V lost 3 bases and J 0 bases, leaving 12 bases between the germline ends. The CDR3 spans 15 residues. CDR1 and CDR2 (germline): MDHEN, SYDVKM. This CDR3 reads CASSLDAISSYEQYF. The DNA for the CDR3 is TGTGCCAGCAGTTTGGACGCAATTAGCTCCTACGAGCAGTACTTC. The variable domain in full, with the rest retrieved from reference TRBV28 and TRBJ2-7, is DVKVTQSSRYLVKRTGEKVFLECVQDMDHENMFWYRQDPGLGLRLIYFSYDVKMKEKGDIPEGYSVSREKKERFSLILESASTNQTSMYLCASSLDAISSYEQYFGPGTRLTVT.

About this clonotype itself: This may be a read error: a much more frequent sequence differs by one nucleotide. CDR3 coding DNA: TGTGCTAGTGGTTTGGGACACGGGGGGGCAGATACGCAGTATTTT. It translates to CASGLGHGGADTQYF. The rearrangement links TRBV12-5 to TRBJ2-3; 8 nucleotides match TRBD2. This CDR3 has 15 residues. The trim removed 1 base at V and 4 bases at J, leaving 4 bases unmatched. Germline lookup yields CDR1 LGHNT and CDR2 FRNRAP.

There are a few counts of this clonotype. J is TRBJ1-4 and V is TRBV11-2; D might be TRBD1 (5 bases). The CDR3 loop spans 17 amino acids. In germline, CDR1 is SGHAT, CDR2 FQNNGV. V was cut by 2 bases and J by 4 bases, with 17 bases left in between. The CDR3 is CASSLWRTRGRNEKLFF. The DNA of the CDR3 is TGTGCCAGCAGCTTATGGCGGACGAGGGGACGTAATGAAAAACTGTTTTTT.

This clonotype has ten or more counts. This chain links TRBV18 with TRBJ1-2, with TRBD1 matching 7 bases. V shed 4 bases and J 6 bases; nucleotides not matched to a gene: 5. The CDR3 loop spans 13 amino acids. Germline V gene lookup returns CDR1 KGHSH and CDR2 LQKENI. The DNA of the CDR3 is TGTGCCAGCTCACGGAGACAGGGTGATGGCTACACCTTC. Protein product: CASSRRQGDGYTF.

This clonotype has only a few counts. V usage is TRBV15 and J usage is TRBJ2-7, with D perhaps TRBD2 (6 bases). Looked up from germline, CDR1 is LNHNV and CDR2 is YYDKDF (reference sequence). This CDR3 region has 13 residues. Trimming removed 8 bases at V and 11 bases at J, with 22 bases between. The CDR3 bases are TGTGCCACCGAGCGGGCTACGAACCTTGAGGAGTACGTC. Its translation: CATERATNLEEYV.

This chain uses TRBV15 with TRBJ1-2, with D perhaps matching TRBD1 (5 bases). The germline V gene has CDR1 LNHNV and CDR2 YYDKDF (reference sequence). The CDR3 sequence is 13 residues long. Trimming stripped 6 bases from V and 8 bases from J, with 16 bases between. CDR3 sequence reads: CATRKPGPEGYTF. The CDR3 DNA reads as TGTGCCACCAGGAAGCCAGGGCCAGAGGGCTACACCTTC.

This clonotype was seen ten or more times. The chain is built from TRBV28 and TRBJ1-1, with D possibly being TRBD1 (5 bases). The germline gives CDR1 MDHEN, CDR2 SYDVKM. The V gene lost 6 bases and the J gene lost 8 bases, with 19 bases spanning the gap. The CDR3 is 14 residues long. The CDR3 DNA follows: TGTGCCAGCAGCCTATTCCAGTTCCGGGACGAAGCTTTCTTT. Residues: CASSLFQFRDEAFF.

In this sample, this clonotype turned up a few times. V and J are TRBV20-1 and TRBJ2-7; 7 bases are a match to TRBD2. Per germline, CDR1 DFQATT and CDR2 SNEGSKA (reference sequence). The CDR3 is made up of 14 amino acids. The CDR3 spells CSAGDQRGSYEQYF. The CDR3 DNA reads as TGCAGCGCCGGCGATCAGCGGGGTTCCTACGAGCAGTACTTC.

The chain recombines TRBV12-3 or TRBV12-4 with TRBJ1-5, with TRBD1 identical over 8 bases. Trimming cost V 5 bases and J 4 bases; bases outside gene matches: 13. The CDR3 consists of 17 residues. The CDR3 sequence is CASSPSVPTGANQPQHF. CDR3 nucleotides: TGTGCCAGCAGTCCCTCGGTGCCGACAGGGGCTAATCAGCCCCAGCATTTT.

The sample holds many counts of this clonotype. The rearrangement joins TRBV28 to TRBJ1-2; a possible D gene is TRBD1 (5 bases). This CDR3 contains 13 residues. CDR1 and CDR2 (germline): MDHEN, SYDVKM. V lost 6 bases and J 3 bases, leaving 11 bases between the germline ends. CDR3 amino acids: CASRRGFDYGYTF. CDR3 bases: TGTGCCAGCAGACGGGGGTTCGACTATGGCTACACCTTC.

This clonotype appeared many times. The chain couples TRBV20-1 to TRBJ2-5; D not resolved. The germline CDR1 and CDR2 sequences are DFQATT and SNEGSKA (reference sequence). The V gene lost 7 bases and the J gene lost 2 bases, with 11 bases spanning the gap. The CDR3 spans 12 residues. The CDR3 nucleotides read TGCAGTGGATGGGCAGGACAAGAGACCCAGTACTTC. Protein sequence: CSGWAGQETQYF.

This clonotype was observed many times. The chain recombines TRBV20-1 with TRBJ2-7; possible D gene TRBD1, 6 bases. V lost 5 bases and J lost 0, with 17 bases in between. Germline CDR1 reads DFQATT; CDR2 reads SNEGSKA (reference sequence). The CDR3 is 15 amino acids. The CDR3 DNA reads as TGCAGTGCTCCAAAACAGGGCCCGAGCTCCTACGAGCAGTACGTC. The encoded protein is CSAPKQGPSSYEQYV.

This clonotype was seen many times. The rearrangement links TRBV28 to TRBJ2-3; D ambiguous. The CDR3 contains 13 residues. V was pared by 8 bases and J by 1 base, with 10 bases between. The germline V gene encodes CDR1 MDHEN and CDR2 SYDVKM. The CDR3 sequence: CASASSGTDTQYF. The CDR3 DNA reads as TGTGCCAGCGCTAGTTCTGGCACAGATACGCAGTATTTT.

Note on this clonotype: This may come from a read error, since a much larger clone is one base off. The rearrangement joins TRBV10-3 to TRBJ1-1; no reliable D call. The CDR3 runs 13 residues. Germline V gene sequence: CDR1 ENHRY, CDR2 SYGVKD. This chain's CDR3 is CAIGGPMKTEAFF. The CDR3 nucleotides are TGTGCCATCGGCGGGCCCATGAAAACTGAAGCTTTCTTT.

This clonotype appeared many times. The chain uses TRBV12-3 or TRBV12-4 and TRBJ2-1; a weak D match, TRBD1 (6 bases). The CDR3 covers 15 residues. Trimming shortened V by 10 bases and J by 6 bases, and 22 bases separated the two germline ends. The CDR3 nucleotides are TGTGCCACCAACAGGGATCCTAACAACGCCAATGAGCAGTTCTTC. Protein: CATNRDPNNANEQFF.

This clonotype was detected ten times or more. This chain connects TRBV28 to TRBJ2-4, with 7 nucleotides matching TRBD1. Unmatched junction bases numbered 14, after V lost 3 bases and J lost 3 bases. Germline assignment: CDR1 MDHEN and CDR2 SYDVKM. There are 18 residues in the CDR3. In DNA form, the CDR3 reads TGTGCCAGCAGTTTTATCTATTCGGGGCCAGGGGGCAAAAACATTCAGTACTTC. Its protein product is CASSFIYSGPGGKNIQYF.

This clonotype has a count of ten or more. The chain employs TRBV6-1 and TRBJ1-5; D remains unclear. The CDR3 spans 11 residues. V lost 11 bases, J lost 1 base, and 6 bases lay in between. From germline, CDR1 is MNHNS and CDR2 SASEGT. The CDR3 DNA reads as TGTGCCCTAGGGAGCAATCAGCCCCAGCATTTT. Its translation is CALGSNQPQHF.

On this clonotype itself: A read error is the likely source, as a far larger clone sits one nucleotide away. V gene TRBV2 combines with J gene TRBJ2-5; 8 nucleotides match TRBD1. The CDR3 has 15 residues. The junction had 12 bases not matched to a gene; V was cut back by 5 bases and J by 7 bases. The V gene's germline CDR1 is SNHLY and CDR2 FYNNEI. The CDR3 protein is CASSQRTGPLATQYF. In DNA form, the CDR3 reads TGTGCCAGCAGTCAAAGGACAGGGCCTTTGGCGACCCAGTACTTC. Full variable domain (remainder filled in from reference TRBV2 and TRBJ2-5): EPEVTQTPSHQVTQMGQEVILRCVPISNHLYFYWYRQILGQKVEFLVSFYNNEISEKSEIFDDQFSVERPDGSNFTLKIRSTKLEDSAMYFCASSQRTGPLATQYFGPGTRLLVL.

The table lists this clonotype with many counts. The chain is built from TRBV20-1 and TRBJ1-6; 12 bases align to TRBD1. This CDR3 is built from 16 residues. V shed 5 bases and J 7 bases; nucleotides not matched to a gene: 9. Germline loops: CDR1 DFQATT, CDR2 SNEGSKA (reference sequence). Written as DNA, the CDR3 is TGCAGTGCTCTAGGGGGGACAGGGGGCATGAATTCACCCCTCCACTTT. It encodes CSALGGTGGMNSPLHF.

The chain carries TRBV28 and TRBJ2-5; TRBD2 might be the D (6 bases). Germline CDR1 and CDR2: MDHEN and SYDVKM. Trimming took 6 bases from V and 8 from J, leaving 22 bases between them. This CDR3 comprises 15 residues. The chain's CDR3 is CASRITGSPQETQYF. The CDR3 DNA sequence: TGTGCCAGCAGGATCACCGGGAGCCCGCAGGAAACCCAGTACTTC.

In its sample, this clonotype was seen once. An end of the junction does not agree with germline; a read error may underlie this. The gene calls are TRBV7-9 and TRBJ1-5; D is undetermined. This CDR3 contains 14 residues. Per the germline V gene, CDR1 is SEHNR and CDR2 is FQNEAQ (reference sequence). CDR3 sequence: CASSLAGTNQPQQF. The CDR3 nucleotides read TGTGCCAGCAGCTTGGCCGGAACGAATCAGCCCCAGCAGTTT.

This clonotype was seen more than once but under ten times. This sequence may be a read error, since a much larger clone differs from it by one base. CDR3 coding DNA: TGTGCCAGCAGCTTGGAGACAGGTCATAACAATCAGCCCCAGCATTTT. Protein: CASSLETGHNNQPQHF. The chain carries TRBV13 and TRBJ1-5; weak D call: TRBD1 (6 bases). The CDR3 is 16 amino acids. V dropped 3 bases and J dropped 3 bases, with 15 bases sitting between them. The germline CDR1 and CDR2 sequences are PRHDT and FYEKMQ (reference sequence). The full variable domain, with the rest looked up from reference TRBV13 and TRBJ1-5, is AAGVIQSPRHLIKEKRETATLKCYPIPRHDTVYWYQQGPGQDPQFLISFYEKMQSDKGSIPDRFSAQQFSDYHSELNMSSLELGDSALYFCASSLETGHNNQPQHFGDGTRLSIL.

A note on this clonotype: Being one base from a much bigger clone, this may be a read error. The chain couples TRBV6-2 or TRBV6-3 to TRBJ2-7; D might be TRBD1 (9 bases). CDR3 size: 20 residues. Germline V gives CDR1 MNHEY, CDR2 SVGEGT. V lost 4 bases to trimming and J lost 7 bases, with 35 bases between them. As DNA, the CDR3 is TGTGCCAGCAGTTTTGGCGGGGGGACTTCGCAACAGGGGGCGTGGAATGAGCAGTACTTC. It codes for CASSFGGGTSQQGAWNEQYF.

Many counts were recorded for this clonotype. The V gene is TRBV6-1, the J gene TRBJ1-1; D is unclear. Germline-derived CDR1 and CDR2 are MNHNS and SASEGT. The CDR3 loop spans 14 amino acids. Trimming left V 6 bases short and J 6 bases short, with 17 bases between. For the CDR3, the DNA is TGTGCCAGCAGGAGATCTGGAGCGCTTCCTGAAGCTTTCTTT. As protein: CASRRSGALPEAFF.

With regard to this clonotype: The junction does not match germline at one end; this may be a read error. V gene TRBV10-3 combines with J gene TRBJ2-6; D is possibly TRBD1 or TRBD2 (5 bases each). Germline V gene sequence: CDR1 ENHRY, CDR2 SYGVKD. This CDR3 contains 16 residues. This CDR3 is CAVSEPGADGANVLTF. The CDR3, as DNA: TGTGCCGTCAGTGAGCCCGGGGCGGATGGGGCCAACGTCCTGACTTTC.

This clonotype was seen ten or more times. The J gene is TRBJ1-1, the V gene TRBV5-1; possibly TRBD1 for D (5 bases). The germline V and J ends were trimmed by 3 bases and 0 bases, with 9 bases remaining between them. CDR3 length equals 14 residues. Germline V lookup: CDR1 SGHRS, CDR2 YFSETQ. The CDR3 protein is CASSWDPLNTEAFF. Here the CDR3 DNA reads TGCGCCAGCAGCTGGGACCCACTGAACACTGAAGCTTTCTTT.

This clonotype was observed many times. This rearrangement joins TRBV7-2 to TRBJ2-7; 10 nucleotides agree with TRBD2. The V gene end was trimmed by 1 base and the J gene end by 4 bases; junction bases not matched to a gene: 4. In germline, CDR1 is SGHTA, CDR2 FQGNSA. The CDR3 loop spans 15 amino acids. This CDR3 is CASSLVSSGGYEQYF. In nucleotides, the CDR3 is TGTGCCAGCAGCTTAGTTTCTAGCGGGGGATACGAGCAGTACTTC. Supplemented by reference TRBV7-2 and TRBJ2-7, the full variable domain reads GAGVSQSPSNKVTEKGKDVELRCDPISGHTALYWYRQSLGQGLEFLIYFQGNSAPDKSGLPSDRFSAERTGGSVSTLTIQRTQQEDSAVYLCASSLVSSGGYEQYFGPGTRLTVT.

This clonotype was seen ten or more times. The V and J genes are TRBV3-1 and TRBJ1-3; D ambiguous. Germline assignment: CDR1 LGHDT and CDR2 YNNKEL (reference sequence). The CDR3 covers 14 residues. V dropped 4 bases and J dropped 0 bases, with 7 bases sitting between them. The CDR3 DNA follows: TGTGCCAGCAGCCCTCAGATCTCTGGAAACACCATATATTTT. It translates to CASSPQISGNTIYF.